This TCR beta chain stems from a study of blood T cell repertoires in COVID-19. On the study more broadly: The United States, Italy and Spain provided the acute and convalescent COVID-19 samples. Nucleic acid was either cDNA or gDNA, and it came from T cells, B-cell-depleted T cells, or PBMCs.

Germline V gene lookup returns CDR1 MNHEY and CDR2 SVGAGI. This CDR3 spans 15 amino acids. Losses at the gene ends were 5 bases for V and 2 bases for J; bases not matched to a gene: 6. Per the original data handling: Estimation of nucleated cell counts was performed using reference gene primer amplification. Assay used: immunoSEQ multiplex PCR; TCRdb lists only in-frame clones, some missing. The V and J calls and the clone size are those of that table, but D and trimming were determined from the DNA. The data hold around 75,000 clones, with around 89% observed a single time. This clone was recorded a few times.

This TCR derives from a man in his fifties or sixties with acute or convalescent COVID-19. Source material: peripheral blood. V is TRBV6-5 and J is TRBJ1-5, with 7 bases fitting TRBD1. Written as DNA, the CDR3 is TGTGCCAGCAGTACCCTCGGGACAGGCAATCAGCCCCAGCATTTT. The encoded protein is CASSTLGTGNQPQHF.